This TCR beta chain was profiled in a study of blood T cell repertoires in COVID-19. Study overall: Material from acute and convalescent COVID-19 was sourced from the United States, Italy and Spain.

V shed 4 bases and J 7 bases; nucleotides not matched to a gene: 11. Germline assignment: CDR1 SGHRS and CDR2 YFSETQ. The CDR3 is made up of 14 amino acids. The assay was immunoSEQ multiplex PCR, and TCRdb's table has in-frame clones only and misses some. Counted here are tens of thousands of clones, 72% occurring once; the ten biggest clones make up 40% to 55%. The TCR was taken from an elderly woman with acute or convalescent COVID-19. Sample: peripheral blood. The chain employs TRBV5-1 and TRBJ2-7; 7 bases match TRBD2. The CDR3 nucleotides read TGCGCCAGCAGCGCCGGGCCCCCGGGGGGAGAGCAGTACTTC. This codes for CASSAGPPGGEQYF.